A single sample gave rise to the 26 T cell receptor beta chains below, sequenced in a study of blood T cell repertoires in COVID-19. Generated by immunoSEQ multiplex PCR, the TCRdb table keeps only in-frame clones and is missing some. This repertoire shows about 250,000 clones, around 88% found once; its top ten account for roughly 6.7%. Input material: peripheral blood. Receptor source: a woman younger than 45 with COVID-19, enrolled during active disease.

This clone was seen just once. The V and J genes are TRBV12-2 and TRBJ2-1; the D call of TRBD2 is as the table states it, not checked on the DNA. TRBV12-2 is a pseudogene. The CDR3 runs 18 residues. CDR3 loop: CASRLAFGLAGAHNEQFF. The CDR3 bases are TGTGCAAGTCGCTTAGCTTTTGGACTAGCGGGAGCCCACAATGAGCAGTTCTTC.

The chain joins TRBV20-1 to TRBJ1-2; D is unclear. The CDR3 has 11 amino acids. The germline gives CDR1 DFQATT, CDR2 SNEGSKA (reference sequence). Deletions cut 2 bases from V and 10 bases from J, with 11 bases between. This CDR3 reads CSARWAGLYTF. The CDR3 DNA reads TGCAGTGCTAGATGGGCAGGACTCTACACCTTC.

This chain uses TRBV11-2 with TRBJ2-1; maybe TRBD1 (6 bases). Germline-derived CDR1 and CDR2 are SGHAT and FQNNGV. Trimming took off 5 bases at V and 2 bases at J, with 19 bases between the two ends. This CDR3 region has 17 residues. In nucleotides, the CDR3 is TGTGCCAGCAGCCCTAGACAGGAACAACTCCCCTACAATGAGCAGTTCTTC. Translating it yields CASSPRQEQLPYNEQFF.

CDR3 residues: CAISEGRQGTVNTEAFF. CDR3 DNA sequence: TGTGCCATCAGTGAGGGGAGACAGGGCACGGTGAACACTGAAGCTTTCTTT. The V and J genes are TRBV10-3 and TRBJ1-1, with 7 bases fitting TRBD1. With 2 bases clipped from V and 0 bases from J, the junction kept 9 bases outside the gene matches. CDR3 length equals 17 residues. The germline V gene has CDR1 ENHRY and CDR2 SYGVKD.

CDR3 amino acids: CASSIPGFTGELFF. The CDR3 DNA reads as TGTGCCAGTAGTATTCCAGGGTTCACCGGGGAGCTGTTTTTT. V and J are TRBV19 and TRBJ2-2, with TRBD1 as a possible D gene (5 bases). The CDR3 loop spans 14 amino acids. Germline CDR1 is LNHDA and CDR2 is SQIVND (reference sequence). Trimming left V 3 bases short and J 4 bases short, with 9 bases between.

The V and J genes are TRBV18 and TRBJ1-1; no firm D call. The V end was cut by 4 bases, the J end by 1 base, with 7 bases between. The V gene's germline CDR1 is KGHSH and CDR2 LQKENI. CDR3 length equals 13 residues. CDR3 region: CASSHGQNTEAFF. The CDR3 DNA follows: TGTGCCAGCTCACATGGGCAGAACACTGAAGCTTTCTTT.

This chain connects TRBV28 to TRBJ2-5; the match to TRBD2 covers 8 bases. Trimming at V came to 5 bases and at J to 4 bases, leaving 3 bases not matched to a gene. The CDR3 runs 13 residues. The germline gives CDR1 MDHEN, CDR2 SYDVKM. The CDR3 DNA sequence: TGTGCCAGCAGTGCGGGGGGAACAGAGACCCAGTACTTC. The encoded protein is CASSAGGTETQYF.

This clone appeared a single time. The V call is TRBV7-2, the J call TRBJ2-7, with 9 bases aligning to TRBD2. The CDR3 extends over 14 amino acids. Germline CDR1 is SGHTA and CDR2 is FQGNSA. V lost 1 base to trimming and J lost 4 bases; unmatched junction nucleotides: 2. The CDR3 coding sequence is TGTGCCAGCAGCTTAGAAGCGGGAGGTTACGAGCAGTACGTC. It translates to CASSLEAGGYEQYV.

To note about this clone: Compared with germline, one end of the junction differs, possibly owing to a read error. The chain carries TRBV7-7 and TRBJ2-2, with D possibly being TRBD1 (5 bases). Germline assignment: CDR1 SSHAT and CDR2 FNYEAQ (reference sequence). This CDR3 comprises 14 residues. For the CDR3, the DNA is TGTGCTAGCAGCTTAGGACAGAACACCGGGGAGCTGTTTTTT. Its translation: CASSLGQNTGELFF.

The chain links TRBV7-9 to TRBJ2-3; TRBD2 might be the D (6 bases). The CDR3 is 15 residues long. V gave up 3 bases and J gave up 3 bases, with 13 bases separating them. Germline assignment: CDR1 SEHNR and CDR2 FQNEAQ (reference sequence). The CDR3 DNA reads as TGTGCCAGCAGCTTTTCGGGGGTAGCGACAGATACGCAGTATTTT. Translating gives CASSFSGVATDTQYF. Full variable domain (outside the CDR3, taken from reference TRBV7-9 and TRBJ2-3): DTGVSQNPRHKITKRGQNVTFRCDPISEHNRLYWYRQTLGQGPEFLTYFQNEAQLEKSRLLSDRFSAERPKGSFSTLEIQRTEQGDSAMYLCASSFSGVATDTQYFGPGTRLTVL.

The chain carries TRBV6-5 and TRBJ2-3, with D perhaps TRBD2 (5 bases). This CDR3 is 15 amino acids long. Trimming cost V 4 bases and J 1 base, with 12 bases left between them. In germline, CDR1 is MNHEY, CDR2 SVGAGI. The CDR3 DNA reads TGTGCCAGCAGTTTGACCGACGGGGGCACAGATACGCAGTATTTT. Amino acid sequence: CASSLTDGGTDTQYF.

V is TRBV14 and J is TRBJ1-1; 7 nucleotides agree with TRBD1. This CDR3 comprises 16 residues. The germline gives CDR1 SGHDN, CDR2 FVKESK. Unmatched junction bases numbered 15, after V lost 10 bases and J lost 1 base. The CDR3 protein is CAKPPGGQPPNTEAFF. CDR3 nucleotides: TGTGCCAAGCCGCCCGGGGGACAGCCCCCGAACACTGAAGCTTTCTTT.

The chain joins TRBV4-2 to TRBJ2-5; D might be TRBD1 (5 bases). V was trimmed by 1 base and J by 1 base, leaving 7 bases between them. This CDR3 has 14 residues. The germline CDR1 and CDR2 sequences are LGHNA and YNFKEQ. As DNA, the CDR3 is TGTGCCAGCAGCCAAGGACAGAGCCAAGAGACCCAGTACTTC. Protein product: CASSQGQSQETQYF.

V and J are TRBV2 and TRBJ2-7; a possible D gene is TRBD2 (5 bases). Germline-derived CDR1 and CDR2 are SNHLY and FYNNEI. V shed 8 bases and J shed 7 bases, with 21 bases lying between them. The CDR3 covers 14 residues. The DNA for the CDR3 is TGTGCCAGCTTACACTACAGCGGCGGACCTGAGCAGTACTTC. This translates into CASLHYSGGPEQYF. The full variable domain, in which reference TRBV2 and TRBJ2-7 provide the parts outside the CDR3, is EPEVTQTPSHQVTQMGQEVILRCVPISNHLYFYWYRQILGQKVEFLVSFYNNEISEKSEIFDDQFSVERPDGSNFTLKIRSTKLEDSAMYFCASLHYSGGPEQYFGPGTRLTVT.

The V gene is TRBV18, the J gene TRBJ1-1; possible D gene TRBD1, 5 bases. The CDR3 spans 16 residues. V dropped 2 bases and J dropped 0 bases, with 13 bases sitting between them. The germline gives CDR1 KGHSH, CDR2 LQKENI. The CDR3 spells CASSPTKQVVNTEAFF. The CDR3 nucleotides read TGTGCCAGCTCACCAACTAAACAGGTGGTGAACACTGAAGCTTTCTTT. The full variable domain, in which reference TRBV18 and TRBJ1-1 provide the parts outside the CDR3, is NAGVMQNPRHLVRRRGQEARLRCSPMKGHSHVYWYRQLPEEGLKFMVYLQKENIIDESGMPKERFSAEFPKEGPSILRIQQVVRGDSAAYFCASSPTKQVVNTEAFFGQGTRLTVV.

The rearrangement joins TRBV7-8 to TRBJ2-1, with D perhaps TRBD1 (5 bases). The CDR3 length is 14 residues. The germline gives CDR1 SGHVS, CDR2 FQNEAQ. V was pared by 0 bases and J by 10 bases, with 13 bases between. CDR3 sequence: CASSLAGAKGEQFF. The CDR3 DNA reads TGTGCCAGCAGCTTAGCCGGCGCCAAGGGGGAGCAGTTCTTC.

The rearrangement links TRBV7-9 to TRBJ2-3; 7 positions agree with TRBD1. J gave up 1 base and V 2 bases, and 3 bases lay outside the gene matches. Germline loops: CDR1 SEHNR, CDR2 FQNEAQ (reference sequence). This CDR3 has 15 residues. CDR3 in DNA: TGTGCCAGCAGCTTACGACAGGGAGGCACAGATACGCAGTATTTT. Translating it yields CASSLRQGGTDTQYF.

The J gene is TRBJ2-5, the V gene TRBV7-9; D call uncertain. Germline V gives CDR1 SEHNR, CDR2 FQNEAQ (reference sequence). CDR3 size: 15 residues. The V and J ends lost 2 bases and 5 bases respectively, with 15 bases between them. The CDR3: CASSLLAGPRETQYF. The DNA for the CDR3 is TGTGCCAGCAGCTTACTGGCTGGGCCTCGGGAGACCCAGTACTTC.

For this clone: The sample has other DNA sequences that encode this CDR3 too. CDR3: CAWSGTGGGYGYTF. CDR3 coding DNA: TGTGCCTGGAGCGGGACAGGGGGCGGGTATGGCTACACCTTC. The chain links TRBV30 to TRBJ1-2, with 12 nucleotides matching TRBD1. CDR3 length: 14 amino acids. V lost 3 bases and J lost 5; bases outside the gene matches: 4. The V gene's germline CDR1 is GTSNPN and CDR2 SVGIG (reference sequence).

The CDR3 DNA sequence: TGTGCCAGCAGTCGGGACAGGTTAACTGAAGCTTTCTTT. This sequence encodes CASSRDRLTEAFF. V is TRBV6-2 or TRBV6-3 and J is TRBJ1-1, with 8 bases that match TRBD1. Trimming removed 5 bases from V and 5 bases from J; junction bases left unmatched: 4. Germline V lookup: CDR1 MNHEY, CDR2 SVGEGT. CDR3 size: 13 residues.

CDR3 in amino acids: CASSLGTDHEKLFF. CDR3 bases: TGTGCCAGCAGCCTTGGGACAGACCATGAAAAACTGTTTTTT. The chain joins TRBV7-9 to TRBJ1-4; 7 bases fit TRBD1. The V gene end was trimmed by 5 bases and the J gene end by 6 bases; junction bases not matched to a gene: 6. CDR3 length: 14 residues. CDR1 SEHNR and CDR2 FQNEAQ come from the germline V gene (reference sequence).

The chain couples TRBV6-4 to TRBJ1-1; D gene ambiguous. This CDR3 contains 13 residues. CDR1 is MRHNA, CDR2 SNTAGT, per germline. With 4 bases removed from V and 4 bases from J, the gap between germline ends came to 10 bases. CDR3 sequence: CASSGSGGTEAFF. The DNA of the CDR3 is TGTGCCAGCAGTGGATCGGGTGGCACTGAAGCTTTCTTT.

This chain links TRBV15 with TRBJ1-4; the match to TRBD1 covers 8 bases. Trimming took 2 bases from V and 6 from J; bases not matched to a gene: 11. The germline CDR1 and CDR2 sequences are LNHNV and YYDKDF (reference sequence). This CDR3 is built from 17 residues. The CDR3 coding sequence is TGTGCCACCAGCAGACCCCGGACAGGGAGGCGGGATGAAAAACTGTTTTTT. It yields the protein CATSRPRTGRRDEKLFF.

The CDR3 region is CASSLVGMRGMNTEAFF. CDR3 in DNA: TGCGCCAGCAGCTTGGTGGGAATGCGGGGCATGAACACTGAAGCTTTCTTT. The chain has TRBV5-1 and TRBJ1-1; TRBD1 might be the D (5 bases). The CDR3 runs to 17 residues. With 0 bases removed from V and 0 bases from J, the gap between germline ends came to 15 bases. Germline CDR1 and CDR2: SGHRS and YFSETQ.

The V gene is TRBV7-6, the J gene TRBJ2-1, with 8 bases identical to TRBD2. The CDR3 spans 16 residues. Germline-derived CDR1 and CDR2 are SGHVS and FNYEAQ. J gave up 7 bases and V 2 bases, and 10 bases lay outside the gene matches. In DNA form, the CDR3 reads TGTGCCAGCAGCTTACGGCGATCGGGACTAGGTAATGAGCAGTTCTTC. Translation gives CASSLRRSGLGNEQFF.

This chain links TRBV7-9 with TRBJ1-1; the D is unclear. The CDR3 spans 12 residues. Per the germline V gene, CDR1 is SEHNR and CDR2 is FQNEAQ (reference sequence). V shed 1 base and J shed 4 bases, with 4 bases lying between them. CDR3 coding DNA: TGTGCCAGCAGCTTAGGGGCCACTGAAGCTTTCTTT. This translates into CASSLGATEAFF. The whole variable domain, filled in from reference TRBV7-9 and TRBJ1-1, reads DTGVSQNPRHKITKRGQNVTFRCDPISEHNRLYWYRQTLGQGPEFLTYFQNEAQLEKSRLLSDRFSAERPKGSFSTLEIQRTEQGDSAMYLCASSLGATEAFFGQGTRLTVV.